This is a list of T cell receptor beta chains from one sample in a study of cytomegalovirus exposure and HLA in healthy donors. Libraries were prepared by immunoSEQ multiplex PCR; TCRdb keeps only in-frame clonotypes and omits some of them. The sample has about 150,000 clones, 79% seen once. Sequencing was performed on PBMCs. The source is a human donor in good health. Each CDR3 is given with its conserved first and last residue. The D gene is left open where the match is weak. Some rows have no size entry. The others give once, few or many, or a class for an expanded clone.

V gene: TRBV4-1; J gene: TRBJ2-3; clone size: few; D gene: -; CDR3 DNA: TGCGCCAGCAGCCAACCCGCTGCAGGGGGAGGACCCACAGATACGCAGTATTTT; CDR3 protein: CASSQPAAGGGPTDTQYF
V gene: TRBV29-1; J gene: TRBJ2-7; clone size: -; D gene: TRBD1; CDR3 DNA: TGCAGCGTTCAGTCCGACAGGGGGCCCTCCTACGAGCAGTACTTC; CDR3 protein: CSVQSDRGPSYEQYF
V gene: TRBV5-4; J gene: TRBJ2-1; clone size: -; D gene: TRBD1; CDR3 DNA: TGTGCCAGCAGGCTGAATGTTAAGGGGGCAGGTGAGCAGTTCTTC; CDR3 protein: CASRLNVKGAGEQFF
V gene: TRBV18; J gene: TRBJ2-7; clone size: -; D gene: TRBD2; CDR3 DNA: TGTGCCAGCACAAGCACGCCAGCGGGGGGGAACGAGCAGTACTTC; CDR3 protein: CASTSTPAGGNEQYF
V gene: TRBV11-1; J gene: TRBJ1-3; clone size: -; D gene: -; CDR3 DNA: TGTGCCAGCAGCGAAACTCCTGGCGGCACCATATATTTT; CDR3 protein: CASSETPGGTIYF
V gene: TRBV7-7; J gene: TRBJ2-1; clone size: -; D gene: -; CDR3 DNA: TGTGCCAGCAGCAATCAGGTCGGGGAAAATGAGCAGTTCTTC; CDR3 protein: CASSNQVGENEQFF
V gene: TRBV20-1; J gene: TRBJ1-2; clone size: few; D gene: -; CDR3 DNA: TGCAGTGCTTCCGAGTATGGCTACACCTTC; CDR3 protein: CSASEYGYTF
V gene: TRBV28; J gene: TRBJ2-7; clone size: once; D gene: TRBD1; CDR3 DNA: TGTGCCAGCAGTTTTAACAGGGGTCTCACCTACGAGCAGTACTTC; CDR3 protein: CASSFNRGLTYEQYF
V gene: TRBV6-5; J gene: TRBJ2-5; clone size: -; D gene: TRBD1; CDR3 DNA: TGTGCCAGCAGCGACCTGGGACAGCCCCAGGAGGTCCAGTACTTC; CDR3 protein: CASSDLGQPQEVQYF
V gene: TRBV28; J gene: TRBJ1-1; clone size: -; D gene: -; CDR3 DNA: TGTGCCAGCAGTTCGGACACTTTAAGGGCTTTCTTT; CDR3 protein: CASSSDTLRAFF
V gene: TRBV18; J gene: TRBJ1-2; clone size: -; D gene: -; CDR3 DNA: TGTGCCAGCTCACCTGGGGGCAACTATGGCTACACCTTC; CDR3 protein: CASSPGGNYGYTF
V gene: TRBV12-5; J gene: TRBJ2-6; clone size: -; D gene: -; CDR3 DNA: TGTGCTAGTGGAACGTGGGGCCCTGGGGCCAACGTCCTGACTTTC; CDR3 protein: CASGTWGPGANVLTF
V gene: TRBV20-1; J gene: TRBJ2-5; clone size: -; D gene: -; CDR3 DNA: TGCAGTGCTGTACAAGAGACCCAGTACTTC; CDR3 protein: CSAVQETQYF
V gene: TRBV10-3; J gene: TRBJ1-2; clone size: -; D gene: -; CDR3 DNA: TGTGCCATCAGTGAGACGGGGGATCACTATGGCTACACCTTC; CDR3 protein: CAISETGDHYGYTF
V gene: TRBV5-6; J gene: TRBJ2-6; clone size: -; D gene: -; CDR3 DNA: TGTGCCAGCAGCCCCGGCGAGGGCGTCCTGACTTTC; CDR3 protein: CASSPGEGVLTF
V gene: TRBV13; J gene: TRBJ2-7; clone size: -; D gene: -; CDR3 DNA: TGTGCCAGCAACCCCGGCGGCTTTTCCTACGAGCAGTACTTC; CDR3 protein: CASNPGGFSYEQYF
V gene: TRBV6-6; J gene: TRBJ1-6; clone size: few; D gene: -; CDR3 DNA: TGTGCCAGCAGTTCGAGGGTGGTTAGTGATAATTCACCCCTCCACTTT; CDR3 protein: CASSSRVVSDNSPLHF
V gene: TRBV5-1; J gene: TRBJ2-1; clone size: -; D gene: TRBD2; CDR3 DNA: TGCGCCAGCAGCTGGACTAGCGGGGGGGTATCCTACAATGAGCAGTTCTTC; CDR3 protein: CASSWTSGGVSYNEQFF
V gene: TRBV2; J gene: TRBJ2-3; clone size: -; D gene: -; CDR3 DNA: TGTGCCAGCAGGGCGGCGGGCGCGGATACGCAGTATTTT; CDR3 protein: CASRAAGADTQYF
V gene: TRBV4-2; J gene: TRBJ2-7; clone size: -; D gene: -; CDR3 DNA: TGTGCCAGCAGCCAAGACCGGGGACTGGGGACCTACGAGCAGTACTTC; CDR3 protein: CASSQDRGLGTYEQYF
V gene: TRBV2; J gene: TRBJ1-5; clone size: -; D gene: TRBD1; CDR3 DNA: TGTGCCAGCAGTTCGGGACAGAGCAATCAGCCCCAGCATTTT; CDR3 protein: CASSSGQSNQPQHF
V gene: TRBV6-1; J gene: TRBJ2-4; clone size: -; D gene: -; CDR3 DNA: TGTGCCAGCAGTGAAGCGCGAGGGGGAAACATTCAGTACTTC; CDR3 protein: CASSEARGGNIQYF
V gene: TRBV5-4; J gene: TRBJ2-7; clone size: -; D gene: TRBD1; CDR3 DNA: TGTGCCAGCAGCTTTGGGACAGGGGCCTCCTACGAGCAGTACTTC; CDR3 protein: CASSFGTGASYEQYF
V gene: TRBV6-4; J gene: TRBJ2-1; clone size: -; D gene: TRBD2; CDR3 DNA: TGTGCCAGCAGCGGACTAGCGGGGGACAATGAGCAGTTCTTC; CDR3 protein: CASSGLAGDNEQFF
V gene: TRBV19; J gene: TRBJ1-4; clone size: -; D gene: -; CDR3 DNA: TGTGCCAGTAGGGTGTCGGGTGAAAAACTGTTTTTT; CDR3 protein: CASRVSGEKLFF
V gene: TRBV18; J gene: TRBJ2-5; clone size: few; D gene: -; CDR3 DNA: TGTGCCAGCTCACCGGTTGCGGGCAGGCGTGACTTC; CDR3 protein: CASSPVAGRRDF
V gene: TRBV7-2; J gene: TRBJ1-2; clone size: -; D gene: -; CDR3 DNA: TGTGCCAGCAGCTCCGGTTTACGGGGCTACACCTTC; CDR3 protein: CASSSGLRGYTF
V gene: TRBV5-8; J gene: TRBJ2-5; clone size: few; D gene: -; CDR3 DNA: TGTGCCAGCAGCTTTCTAGGGGCCCGAGAGACCCAGTACTTC; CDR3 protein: CASSFLGARETQYF
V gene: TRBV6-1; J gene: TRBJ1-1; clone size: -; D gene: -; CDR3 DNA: TGTGCCAGCAGTGACGGTCCAAGACACTCTGTCGACACTGAAGCTTTCTTT; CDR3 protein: CASSDGPRHSVDTEAFF
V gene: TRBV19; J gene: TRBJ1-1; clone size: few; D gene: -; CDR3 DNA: TGTGCCAGTAGTATTGCGGGGGTTGAAGCTTTCTTT; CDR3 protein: CASSIAGVEAFF
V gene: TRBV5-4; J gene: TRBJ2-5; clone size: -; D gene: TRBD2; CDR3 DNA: TGTGCCAGCAGCTACAGCGGGGTACAAGAGACCCAGTACTTC; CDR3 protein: CASSYSGVQETQYF
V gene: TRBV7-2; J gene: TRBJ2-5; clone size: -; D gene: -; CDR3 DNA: TGTGCCAGCAGCTCCACGGGCCAAGAGACCCAGTACTTC; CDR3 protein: CASSSTGQETQYF
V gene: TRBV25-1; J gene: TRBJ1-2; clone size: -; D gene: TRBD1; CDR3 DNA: TGTGCCAGCAGTGAGCCGGGACAGGGGCAGGATGGCTACACCTTC; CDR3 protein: CASSEPGQGQDGYTF
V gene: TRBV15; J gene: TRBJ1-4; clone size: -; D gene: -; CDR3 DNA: TGTGCCACCAGCTTTAACCCGGGACACGGATTAAATGAAAAACTGTTTTTT; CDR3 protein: CATSFNPGHGLNEKLFF
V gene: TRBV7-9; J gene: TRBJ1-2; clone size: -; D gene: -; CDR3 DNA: TGTGCCAGCAGCCTCCCTCTTCCGGGGAACTATGGCTACACCTTC; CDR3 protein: CASSLPLPGNYGYTF
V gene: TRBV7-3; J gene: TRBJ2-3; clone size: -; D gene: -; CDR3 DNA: TGTGCCAGCAGCTTACTGCGGAGTAGCACAGATACGCAGTATTTT; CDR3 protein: CASSLLRSSTDTQYF
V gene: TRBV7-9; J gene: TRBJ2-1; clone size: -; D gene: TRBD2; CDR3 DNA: TGTGCCAGCAGCTTGATAGCGGGAGGCGAGTACAATGAGCAGTTCTTC; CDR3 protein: CASSLIAGGEYNEQFF
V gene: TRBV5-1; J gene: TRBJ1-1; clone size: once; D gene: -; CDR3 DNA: TGCGCCAGCAGTCGCACGGGGGGGCAGAACACTGAAGCTTTCTTT; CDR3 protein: CASSRTGGQNTEAFF
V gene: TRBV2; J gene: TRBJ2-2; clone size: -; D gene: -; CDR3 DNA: TGTGCCAGCAGTGAAACCGGGACACAGAACACCGGGGAGCTGTTTTTT; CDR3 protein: CASSETGTQNTGELFF
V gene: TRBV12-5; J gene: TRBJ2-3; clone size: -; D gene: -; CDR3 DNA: TGTGCTAGTGGTTGGACAGTTTCCACAGATACGCAGTATTTT; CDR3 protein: CASGWTVSTDTQYF
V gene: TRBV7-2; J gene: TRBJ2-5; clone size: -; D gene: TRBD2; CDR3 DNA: TGTGCCAGCAGCTTAGGCGGGGGATCCCAAGAGACCCAGTACTTC; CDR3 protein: CASSLGGGSQETQYF
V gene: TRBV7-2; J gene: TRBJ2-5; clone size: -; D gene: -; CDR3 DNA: TGTGCCAGCAGCTTAATGGGAGACAAAGAGACCCAGTACTTC; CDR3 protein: CASSLMGDKETQYF
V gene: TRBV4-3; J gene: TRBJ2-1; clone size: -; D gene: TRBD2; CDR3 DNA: TGCGCCAGCAGCCAATGGACTAGCGGGAGCGGTGAGCAGTTCTTC; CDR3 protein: CASSQWTSGSGEQFF
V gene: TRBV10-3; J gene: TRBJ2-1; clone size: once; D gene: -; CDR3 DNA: TGTGCCATCAGTGATGGGGGGAGCTCCTACAATGAGCAGTTCTTC; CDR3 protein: CAISDGGSSYNEQFF
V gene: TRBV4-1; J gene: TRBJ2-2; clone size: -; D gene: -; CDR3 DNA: TGCGCCAGCAGCCAAGACGGGACCGGGGAGCTGTTTTTT; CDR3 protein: CASSQDGTGELFF
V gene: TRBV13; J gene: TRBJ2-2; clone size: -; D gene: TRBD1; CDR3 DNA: TGTGCCAGCAGCTTGAGGGGACAGGCGGATGGTGGCACCGGGGAGCTGTTTTTT; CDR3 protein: CASSLRGQADGGTGELFF
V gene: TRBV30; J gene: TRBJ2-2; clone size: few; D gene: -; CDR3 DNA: TGTGCCTGGACTAGGGGAAGCGCCGGGGAGCTGTTTTTT; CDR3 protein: CAWTRGSAGELFF
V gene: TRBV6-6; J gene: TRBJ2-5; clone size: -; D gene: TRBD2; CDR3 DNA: TGTGCCAGCATCGACTCGGGGAGGGCCCACGAGACCCAGTACTTC; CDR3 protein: CASIDSGRAHETQYF
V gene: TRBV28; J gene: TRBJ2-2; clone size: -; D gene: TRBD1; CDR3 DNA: TGTGCCAGCAGTTTCCGGGACAGGGGGCGCGTCGACACCGGGGAGCTGTTTTTT; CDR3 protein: CASSFRDRGRVDTGELFF
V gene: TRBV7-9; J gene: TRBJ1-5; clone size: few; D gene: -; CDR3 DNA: TGTGCCAGCAGCCAAGGGACAAATCAGCCCCAGCATTTT; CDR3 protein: CASSQGTNQPQHF
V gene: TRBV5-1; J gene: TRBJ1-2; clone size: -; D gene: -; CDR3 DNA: TGCGCCAGCAGCTTGGACGGGGGTAACTATGGCTACACCTTC; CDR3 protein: CASSLDGGNYGYTF
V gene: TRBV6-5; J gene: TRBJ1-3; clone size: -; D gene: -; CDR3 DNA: TGTGCCAGCAGGAGGACAGAAGCTAGAAACACCATATATTTT; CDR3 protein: CASRRTEARNTIYF
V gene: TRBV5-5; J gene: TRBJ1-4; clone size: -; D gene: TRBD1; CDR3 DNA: TGTGCCAGCAGCTTGTTCTGGACAGGGGGTAATGAAAAACTGTTTTTT; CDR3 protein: CASSLFWTGGNEKLFF
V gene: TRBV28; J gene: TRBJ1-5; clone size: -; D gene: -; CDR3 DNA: TGTGCCAGCGGTTTTTTCAGGTTCCCCATTCGTGGCAATCAGCCCCAGCATTTT; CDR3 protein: CASGFFRFPIRGNQPQHF
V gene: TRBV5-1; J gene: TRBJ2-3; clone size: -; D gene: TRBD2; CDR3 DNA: TGCGCCAGCAGCTTGGCCGGCCTTTTGACTAGCGGGGGGCCAGATACGCAGTATTTT; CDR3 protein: CASSLAGLLTSGGPDTQYF